This T cell receptor (beta chain) was documented in a study of T cells in Graves' hyperthyroidism and ophthalmopathy. In regard to this clonotype: Its antigen is unidentified.

The V end lost 7 bases, the J end lost 3 bases, and 11 bases lay between the germline ends. Germline V gene sequence: CDR1 LNHDA, CDR2 SQIVND (reference sequence). The CDR3 is 13 residues long. The study, taken as a whole, reports: Most expanded thyroid clonotypes above 0.001 also appeared in blood.

Regions amplified from RNA transcripts were the TCR beta CDR3 regions. HTBI primers were employed in a first-round RT-PCR of the TCR CDR3. TCRdb reanalysed the multiplex PCR reads using MiXCR and keeps one entry per CDR3 protein. The table shows 600,000 or so distinct CDR3 sequences, with around 13% occurring only once. The J gene is TRBJ2-3, the V gene TRBV19; D may be TRBD1 (5 bases). The sample taken for sequencing was blood. This clonotype originated in a woman aged 45-65 years with Graves' ophthalmopathy. The DNA for the CDR3 is TGTGCCAGTACCCAACCAGGGACAGATACGCAGTATTTT. Amino acids: CASTQPGTDTQYF. Full variable domain (outside the CDR3, taken from reference TRBV19 and TRBJ2-3): DGGITQSPKYLFRKEGQNVTLSCEQNLNHDAMYWYRQDPGQGLRLIYYSQIVNDFQKGDIAEGYSVSREKKESFPLTVTSAQKNPTAFYLCASTQPGTDTQYFGPGTRLTVL.